Listed below are T cell receptor beta chains from one sample, sequenced in a study of cytomegalovirus exposure and HLA in healthy donors. Clones were read by immunoSEQ multiplex PCR, and TCRdb kept only the in-frame ones, dropping some. The sample table includes 150,000 to 200,000 clones. Sample: PBMCs. Receptor source: a woman aged 55-69 years in good health and CMV-seronegative. Each CDR3 is given with its conserved first and last residue. A D gene is named only where the DNA matches it firmly.

TRBD2	TRBJ2-7	TRBV29-1	CSVDVGSGGPHEQYF	TGCAGCGTTGACGTTGGGTCGGGAGGGCCCCACGAGCAGTACTTC
-	TRBJ1-1	TRBV29-1	CSPLARGGTEAFF	TGCAGCCCCCTCGCCAGGGGAGGGACTGAAGCTTTCTTT
-	TRBJ1-5	TRBV7-9	CASSLVGGRDQPQHF	TGTGCCAGCAGCTTAGTGGGGGGGCGGGATCAGCCCCAGCATTTT
TRBD2	TRBJ2-3	TRBV9	CASSLRTSNTDTQYF	TGTGCCAGCAGCCTCCGGACTAGTAACACAGATACGCAGTATTTT
-	TRBJ2-7	TRBV7-9	CASSSSSYEQYF	TGTGCCAGCAGCTCGAGCTCCTACGAGCAGTACTTC
TRBD2	TRBJ2-1	TRBV5-1	CASSLGTWTSGPYNEQFF	TGCGCCAGCAGCTTGGGGACGTGGACTAGTGGACCCTACAATGAGCAGTTCTTC
-	TRBJ1-2	TRBV19	CASSIPYRTSYGYTF	TGTGCCAGTAGTATACCATATAGGACAAGCTATGGCTACACCTTC
-	TRBJ1-1	TRBV6-5	CASSSRAGKFFF	TGTGCCAGCAGTTCCAGAGCGGGGAAGTTTTTCTTT
TRBD1	TRBJ2-5	TRBV19	CASSMTGGAGETQYF	TGTGCCAGTAGTATGACAGGGGGCGCGGGAGAGACCCAGTACTTC
-	TRBJ1-5	TRBV4-1	CASSQATQKRQPQHF	TGCGCCAGCAGCCAAGCTACACAAAAGCGTCAGCCCCAGCATTTT
-	TRBJ1-5	TRBV15	CATSRDTGFQPQHF	TGTGCCACCAGCAGAGATACAGGGTTTCAGCCCCAGCATTTT
TRBD2	TRBJ2-1	TRBV5-1	CASSLGLAGFSHEQFF	TGCGCCAGCAGCTTAGGACTAGCGGGATTCTCCCATGAGCAGTTCTTC
-	TRBJ2-7	TRBV5-1	CASSPPGDYEQYF	TGCGCCAGCAGCCCCCCGGGGGACTACGAGCAGTACTTC
-	TRBJ2-7	TRBV5-6	CASSLGDSHYEQYF	TGTGCCAGCAGCTTGGGCGACAGCCACTACGAGCAGTACTTC
-	TRBJ1-2	TRBV7-3	CASSLSSGNGYTF	TGTGCCAGCAGCTTAAGTTCCGGGAATGGCTACACCTTC
TRBD2	TRBJ2-3	TRBV4-1	CASSPTSGSTDTQYF	TGCGCCAGCAGCCCGACTAGCGGGAGCACAGATACGCAGTATTTT
TRBD1	TRBJ2-6	TRBV6-5	CATSGRQGASGVLTF	TGTGCCACCTCCGGGCGACAGGGGGCTTCGGGTGTCCTGACTTTC
-	TRBJ2-5	TRBV5-4	CASSQPGRETQYF	TGTGCCAGCAGCCAACCAGGGCGAGAGACCCAGTACTTC
-	TRBJ1-3	TRBV4-1	CASSQQGSSGNTIYF	TGCGCCAGCAGCCAACAAGGGAGTTCTGGAAACACCATATATTTT
TRBD1	TRBJ1-2	TRBV4-2	CASSQADRFYGYTF	TGTGCCAGCAGCCAAGCGGACAGGTTCTATGGCTACACCTTC
TRBD2	TRBJ2-1	TRBV30	CASGLAGGNYNEQFF	TGTGCCTCGGGACTAGCGGGAGGTAACTACAATGAGCAGTTCTTC
-	TRBJ1-3	TRBV9	CASSRDLGNTIYF	TGTGCCAGCAGCCGGGATTTAGGAAACACCATATATTTT
-	TRBJ2-1	TRBV19	CASTIAGIYNEQFF	TGTGCCAGTACCATAGCAGGGATCTACAATGAGCAGTTCTTC
-	TRBJ2-5	TRBV6-5	CASSYSRSWETQYF	TGTGCCAGCAGTTACTCGAGGTCATGGGAGACCCAGTACTTC
-	TRBJ1-6	TRBV4-3	CASSYSGGSNSPLHF	TGCGCCAGCAGCTACTCCGGGGGGTCTAATTCACCCCTCCACTTT
-	TRBJ1-1	TRBV20-1	CSARGGSGAFF	TGCAGTGCTAGAGGAGGGTCTGGAGCTTTCTTT
TRBD1	TRBJ2-1	TRBV19	CASSKPGGAFSEQFF	TGTGCCAGTAGTAAGCCAGGGGGCGCGTTCTCCGAGCAGTTCTTC
TRBD1	TRBJ1-2	TRBV10-3	CAISDSDRGNGYTF	TGTGCCATCAGTGATTCGGACAGGGGTAATGGCTACACCTTC